Below are 28 T cell receptor beta chains sequenced from a single sample in a study of human T cells and chemical hapten exposure. TCRdb reprocessed the RACE reads with MiXCR, giving one entry per CDR3 protein. Here the sample spans some 90,000 distinct CDR3 sequences, 9.5% to 12% being singletons. Described time point: patch test 2, 6 weeks after DPC sensitization. Noted treatment: therapeutic diphenylcyclopropenone sensitization with weekly scalp DPC. The specimen comprised whole blood, sampled in connection with sensitization to the hapten diphenylcyclopropenone (DPC). These receptors all stem from a woman in her forties with alopecia areata. Some clones in this sample may be carry-over from other donors' samples.

The V call is TRBV7-8, the J call TRBJ1-5; D perhaps matches TRBD1 (6 bases). This CDR3 is 15 amino acids long. Germline V gene data show CDR1 as SGHVS and CDR2 as FQNEAQ. V lost 1 base, J lost 7 bases, and 14 bases lay in between. CDR3 region: CASSLVPGAPQPQHF. The CDR3, as DNA: TGTGCCAGCAGCTTAGTTCCGGGGGCGCCGCAGCCCCAGCATTTT.

This clonotype was recorded a few times. The chain has TRBV6-9 and TRBJ1-6; D not resolved. The CDR3 is made up of 19 amino acids. V gave up 6 bases and J gave up 7 bases, with 28 bases separating them. The germline V gene has CDR1 MNHGY and CDR2 SVAAGI. The CDR3 DNA sequence: TGTGCCAGCAGCCTCGCTTTGTCAGGCCCCCCACTATGGAATTCACCCCTCCACTTT. This gives the protein CASSLALSGPPLWNSPLHF.

This chain links TRBV12-3 or TRBV12-4 with TRBJ2-7, with a weak D call TRBD2 (5 bases). The CDR3 runs 14 residues. The germline V and J ends were trimmed by 5 bases and 3 bases, with 14 bases remaining between them. CDR3: CASSAEGRNYEQYF. The CDR3 bases are TGTGCCAGCAGTGCCGAGGGAAGGAACTACGAGCAGTACTTC.

In this sample, this clonotype turned up many times. This chain links TRBV14 with TRBJ1-2, with D possibly matching TRBD1 (6 bases). This CDR3 comprises 15 residues. V was pared by 4 bases and J by 4 bases, with 16 bases between. The germline gives CDR1 SGHDN, CDR2 FVKESK. CDR3 amino acids: CASSPVGGQVYGYTF. The CDR3 coding sequence is TGTGCCAGCAGCCCCGTCGGGGGGCAAGTCTATGGCTACACCTTC.

This clonotype has ten or more counts. The rearrangement joins TRBV29-1 to TRBJ2-2; D might be TRBD2 (5 bases). Trimming removed 5 bases from V and 0 bases from J, with 10 bases in between. This CDR3 has 14 amino acids. Germline V gene sequence: CDR1 SQVTM, CDR2 ANQGSEA. The CDR3 coding sequence is TGCAGCGTTCGGACTCGCCCGAACACCGGGGAGCTGTTTTTT. Its protein product is CSVRTRPNTGELFF.

Comment on this clonotype: Relative to the germline gene, one junction end is altered; a read error may explain this. This chain connects TRBV25-1 to TRBJ2-7; TRBD1 matches at 9 bases. The germline V gene has CDR1 MGHDK and CDR2 SYGVNS. The CDR3 length is 18 residues. In DNA form, the CDR3 reads TGTGTCAGCAGTGAATCCCCGGGCGCGGGGACAGGGTTATACGAGCAGTACTTC. As protein: CVSSESPGAGTGLYEQYF.

J is TRBJ2-2 and V is TRBV9, with a tentative D call TRBD2 (5 bases). CDR1 and CDR2 (germline): SGDLS, YYNGEE. Trimming removed 0 bases at V and 3 bases at J, with 9 bases between. This CDR3 comprises 15 residues. CDR3: CASSVAGKDTGELFF. The DNA of the CDR3 is TGTGCCAGCAGCGTAGCGGGGAAGGACACCGGGGAGCTGTTTTTT. The variable domain in full, with the rest retrieved from reference TRBV9 and TRBJ2-2, is DSGVTQTPKHLITATGQRVTLRCSPRSGDLSVYWYQQSLDQGLQFLIQYYNGEERAKGNILERFSAQQFPDLHSELNLSSLELGDSALYFCASSVAGKDTGELFFGEGSRLTVL.

This clonotype was observed many times. V and J are TRBV10-2 and TRBJ1-1; tentatively, D is TRBD1 (6 bases). Germline V gene sequence: CDR1 WSHSY, CDR2 SAAADI. With 0 bases removed from V and 4 bases from J, the gap between germline ends came to 9 bases. This CDR3 has 14 amino acids. The CDR3: CASSESGGPTEAFF. DNA of the CDR3: TGCGCCAGCAGTGAGTCCGGGGGGCCCACTGAAGCTTTCTTT.

V gene TRBV7-2 combines with J gene TRBJ2-7, with a tentative D call TRBD1 (7 bases). The germline V and J ends were trimmed by 1 base and 2 bases, with 15 bases remaining between them. CDR1 and CDR2 (germline): SGHTA, FQGNSA. This CDR3 has 16 residues. The DNA of the CDR3 is TGTGCCAGCAGCTTAGATCGGGGGACAGCTGCCTACGAGCAGTACTTC. It yields the protein CASSLDRGTAAYEQYF.

This clonotype appeared many times. This sequence joins TRBV21-1 and TRBJ2-7; the D call in the table, TRBD2, was not verified against the DNA. TRBV21-1 is a pseudogene segment. This CDR3 contains 17 residues. CDR3: CASSKGESGLVPYEQYF. CDR3 nucleotide sequence: TGTGCCAGCAGCAAAGGGGAGTCGGGACTAGTGCCCTACGAGCAGTACTTC.

This sequence joins TRBV3-1 and TRBJ2-7; D gene uncertain. CDR1 is LGHDT, CDR2 YNNKEL, per germline (reference sequence). The length of the CDR3 is 13 residues. Trimming took off 0 bases at V and 7 bases at J, with 10 bases between the two ends. The CDR3 region is CASSQDIVLEQYF. The CDR3 coding sequence is TGTGCCAGCAGCCAAGACATAGTTTTAGAGCAGTACTTC.

This clonotype appeared many times. The rearrangement joins TRBV19 to TRBJ2-7; D gene ambiguous. CDR3 length equals 13 residues. The germline V gene encodes CDR1 LNHDA and CDR2 SQIVND (reference sequence). Trimming took off 6 bases at V and 3 bases at J, with 12 bases between the two ends. CDR3 protein: CASSPGGYYEQYF. As DNA, the CDR3 is TGTGCCAGTAGCCCCGGCGGCTACTACGAGCAGTACTTC.

A word on this clonotype: At one boundary the junction diverges from the germline segment, which might be a read error. The chain carries TRBV7-3 and TRBJ1-3; D is possibly TRBD1 (5 bases). This CDR3 spans 13 amino acids. The germline CDR1 and CDR2 sequences are SGHTA and FQGTGA. As DNA, the CDR3 is TGTGTCAGCAGCCTACAGGCTGGAAACACCATATATTTT. Encoded protein: CVSSLQAGNTIYF.

The gene calls are TRBV5-1 and TRBJ2-2, with D unclear. The V gene's germline CDR1 is SGHRS and CDR2 YFSETQ. The CDR3 has 17 residues. Trimming removed 2 bases at V and 0 bases at J, with 14 bases between. This chain's CDR3 is CASSLISLPSNTGELFF. For the CDR3, the DNA is TGCGCCAGCAGCTTAATCAGCCTACCCTCGAACACCGGGGAGCTGTTTTTT. Based on the CDR3 plus reference TRBV5-1 and TRBJ2-2, the full variable domain is KAGVTQTPRYLIKTRGQQVTLSCSPISGHRSVSWYQQTPGQGLQFLFEYFSETQRNKGNFPGRFSGRQFSNSRSEMNVSTLELGDSALYLCASSLISLPSNTGELFFGEGSRLTVL.

This clonotype has ten or more counts. This chain connects TRBV5-4 to TRBJ1-1, with D perhaps TRBD1 (6 bases). The germline CDR1 and CDR2 sequences are SGHNT and YYREEE (reference sequence). The V end was cut by 4 bases, the J end by 2 bases, with 15 bases between. The CDR3 is made up of 15 amino acids. CDR3 coding DNA: TGTGCCAGCAGCCCGAGGGGGGGGATCAACACTGAAGCTTTCTTT. It translates to CASSPRGGINTEAFF.

The V gene is TRBV6-2 or TRBV6-3, the J gene TRBJ2-3; D not resolved. The CDR3 has 15 amino acids. Germline assignment: CDR1 MNHEY and CDR2 SVGEGT. The ends were cut back, 0 bases at V and 2 bases at J, with 9 bases in the middle. The CDR3 sequence: CASSYSLRSTDTQYF. CDR3 sequence (DNA): TGTGCCAGCAGTTACTCATTGCGGTCCACAGATACGCAGTATTTT.

V gene TRBV27 combines with J gene TRBJ2-1, with 11 bases that match TRBD2. V shed 8 bases and J 11 bases; nucleotides not matched to a gene: 8. The CDR3 consists of 13 residues. Per the germline V gene, CDR1 is MNHEY and CDR2 is SMNVEV (reference sequence). CDR3 residues: CASRQTSGAKQFF. CDR3 bases: TGTGCCAGCCGCCAGACTAGCGGGGCAAAGCAGTTCTTC.

This clonotype was counted ten times or more. The J gene is TRBJ2-7, the V gene TRBV20-1; 14 bases map to TRBD2. Germline V gives CDR1 DFQATT, CDR2 SNEGSKA (reference sequence). The CDR3 consists of 14 residues. The trim removed 6 bases at V and 9 bases at J, leaving 10 bases unmatched. The CDR3 sequence: CSAPGLAGVDGQYF. The CDR3 DNA is TGCAGTGCCCCGGGACTAGCGGGAGTAGACGGGCAGTACTTC.

Notes on this clonotype: Sequence at one end of the junction differs from germline and may be a read error. This chain joins TRBV28 and TRBJ2-3; TRBD1 matches 8 bases. The CDR3 loop spans 16 amino acids. Germline V CDR1 and CDR2: MDHEN, SYDVKM. The CDR3 DNA follows: TGTGCCAGCGGGACAGGCAGATCTAGCGAGAGATACGCAGCGGATTTT. Amino acids: CASGTGRSSERYAADF. The entire variable domain, with the rest obtained from reference TRBV28 and TRBJ2-3, is as follows: DVKVTQSSRYLVKRTGEKVFLECVQDMDHENMFWYRQDPGLGLRLIYFSYDVKMKEKGDIPEGYSVSREKKERFSLILESASTNQTSMYLCASGTGRSSERYAADFGPGTRLTVL.

In its sample, this clonotype was seen many times. The chain is built from TRBV5-6 and TRBJ2-2; D is perhaps TRBD1 (5 bases). The V end lost 0 bases, the J end lost 3 bases, and 9 bases lay between the germline ends. In germline, CDR1 is SGHDT, CDR2 YYEEEE. The CDR3 loop spans 15 amino acids. This CDR3 is CASSLATVDTGELFF. As DNA, the CDR3 is TGTGCCAGCAGCTTGGCGACAGTTGACACCGGGGAGCTGTTTTTT.

This clonotype was counted only a few times. The rearrangement uses TRBV20-1 and TRBJ2-7, with 7 bases identical to TRBD1. The CDR3 consists of 16 residues. V lost 4 bases, J lost 2 bases, and 14 bases stayed unmatched. Germline CDR1 and CDR2: DFQATT and SNEGSKA (reference sequence). CDR3 nucleotides: TGCAGTGCTATTCGTGTGGGACAGCAAAAAACCTACGAGCAGTACTTC. Translation: CSAIRVGQQKTYEQYF.

The chain uses TRBV20-1 and TRBJ2-4; no reliable D call. Germline V CDR1 and CDR2: DFQATT, SNEGSKA (reference sequence). The V gene lost 3 bases and the J gene lost 7 bases, with 13 bases spanning the gap. This CDR3 is 13 amino acids long. The CDR3 sequence is CSASEGANNIQYF. CDR3 bases: TGCAGTGCTAGTGAAGGCGCAAATAACATTCAGTACTTC.

The chain carries TRBV12-3 or TRBV12-4 and TRBJ1-5, with 9 bases fitting TRBD1. V lost 7 bases to trimming and J lost 6 bases; unmatched junction nucleotides: 4. CDR3 size: 13 residues. CDR3 loop: CASNRGLTQPQHF. The CDR3 DNA reads TGTGCCAGCAACAGGGGGCTGACTCAGCCCCAGCATTTT.

This clonotype occurred many times. The chain is built from TRBV4-3 and TRBJ1-3; 8 nucleotides line up with TRBD1. The CDR3 is 16 amino acids. V trimming: 4 bases; J trimming: 0 bases; junction bases outside the gene matches: 5. The germline V gene encodes CDR1 LGHNA and CDR2 YSLEER. CDR3 in DNA: TGCGCCAGCAGCCGGGCAGGGGGCTCCTCTGGAAACACCATATATTTT. Protein sequence: CASSRAGGSSGNTIYF.

This clonotype was seen a few times. This chain connects TRBV3-1 to TRBJ1-1; D is uncertain. Trimming left V 0 bases short and J 5 bases short, with 13 bases between. The CDR3 extends over 15 amino acids. CDR1 LGHDT and CDR2 YNNKEL come from the germline V gene (reference sequence). Here the CDR3 reads CASSQEPGRRTEAFF. DNA for the CDR3: TGTGCCAGCAGCCAAGAGCCGGGAAGAAGGACTGAAGCTTTCTTT.

This clonotype was recorded at least ten times. The CDR3 is CASSLAMGPGANVLTF. As DNA, the CDR3 is TGTGCCAGCAGCTTAGCCATGGGTCCTGGGGCCAACGTCCTGACTTTC. The chain uses TRBV11-2 and TRBJ2-6; D gene unclear. The CDR3 totals 16 residues. Germline CDR1 reads SGHAT; CDR2 reads FQNNGV. V lost 1 base and J 2 bases, leaving 9 bases between the germline ends.

This clonotype was detected a few times. The V and J genes are TRBV20-1 and TRBJ2-2, with 10 positions matching TRBD2. Per the germline V gene, CDR1 is DFQATT and CDR2 is SNEGSKA (reference sequence). V gave up 6 bases and J gave up 4 bases; unmatched junction bases: 14. This CDR3 has 17 amino acids. The CDR3 sequence: CSARTPQLAGVTGELFF. CDR3 bases: TGCAGTGCACGGACCCCACAGCTAGCGGGAGTCACCGGGGAGCTGTTTTTT.

This clonotype was observed a few times. This chain joins TRBV3-2 and TRBJ2-1; TRBD1 is the table's D call and was not checked against the DNA. TRBV3-2 is shown as a pseudogene. This CDR3 has 11 residues. CDR3 loop: CARPDRDEQFF. The CDR3 bases are TGTGCCAGACCCGACAGGGATGAGCAGTTCTTC.